The rows below give T cell receptor beta chains drawn from one sample of a study of blood T cell repertoires in COVID-19. Using immunoSEQ multiplex PCR, the repertoire was profiled, and TCRdb retains in-frame clones only, with some absent. The table has about 220,000 clones, approximately 84% seen once. Source material: peripheral blood. All receptors come from a man aged 45-60 years who had recovered from COVID-19. Both conserved end residues are part of each CDR3. Each record gives: clone size, J gene, D gene, V gene, CDR3 protein, CDR3 DNA. The D gene is left open where the match is weak. Where a row states a size, it is once, few, many or the class of an expanded clone; other rows omit it.

clone_size: NA; j_call: TRBJ2-1; d_call: TRBD2; v_call: TRBV14; cdr3_aa: CASSQESGTSGANEQFF; cdr3_nt: TGTGCCAGCAGCCAAGAAAGCGGGACTAGCGGGGCCAATGAGCAGTTCTTC
clone_size: NA; j_call: TRBJ2-1; d_call: TRBD2; v_call: TRBV24-1; cdr3_aa: CATSDPLGLAGGHNEQFF; cdr3_nt: TGTGCCACCAGTGATCCTTTGGGACTAGCGGGAGGCCACAATGAGCAGTTCTTC
clone_size: NA; j_call: TRBJ1-5; d_call: TRBD1; v_call: TRBV3-1/TRBV3-2; cdr3_aa: CASSLGTGTYQPQHF; cdr3_nt: TGTGCCAGCAGCCTAGGGACAGGGACGTACCAGCCCCAGCATTTT
clone_size: NA; j_call: TRBJ1-3; d_call: NA; v_call: TRBV19; cdr3_aa: CASSDRASGNTIYF; cdr3_nt: TGTGCCAGTAGCGACAGAGCTTCTGGAAACACCATATATTTT
clone_size: NA; j_call: TRBJ2-3; d_call: TRBD1; v_call: TRBV27; cdr3_aa: CASSLSLGQGTPVSTDTQYF; cdr3_nt: TGTGCCAGCAGTTTATCCCTGGGACAGGGGACCCCAGTGAGCACAGATACGCAGTATTTT
clone_size: few; j_call: TRBJ2-7; d_call: TRBD2; v_call: TRBV6-5; cdr3_aa: CASRLQRGAYEQYF; cdr3_nt: TGTGCCAGCAGACTTCAGCGGGGGGCCTACGAGCAGTACTTC
clone_size: NA; j_call: TRBJ2-1; d_call: NA; v_call: TRBV3-1/TRBV3-2; cdr3_aa: CASSRRETEQFF; cdr3_nt: TGTGCCAGCAGCCGCCGGGAGACTGAGCAGTTCTTC
clone_size: NA; j_call: TRBJ2-2; d_call: NA; v_call: TRBV29-1; cdr3_aa: CSVDSTNTGELFF; cdr3_nt: TGCAGCGTTGACTCAACAAACACCGGGGAGCTGTTTTTT
clone_size: few; j_call: TRBJ1-6; d_call: TRBD1; v_call: TRBV28; cdr3_aa: CASIGTGVSPLHF; cdr3_nt: TGTGCCAGCATCGGGACAGGGGTTTCACCCCTCCACTTT
clone_size: NA; j_call: TRBJ2-3; d_call: NA; v_call: TRBV5-1; cdr3_aa: CASTLGQGITDTQYF; cdr3_nt: TGCGCCAGCACCCTCGGCCAGGGGATCACAGATACGCAGTATTTT
clone_size: few; j_call: TRBJ1-6; d_call: NA; v_call: TRBV9; cdr3_aa: CASSVGQGINSYNSPLHF; cdr3_nt: TGTGCCAGCAGCGTGGGTCAGGGGATCAACTCCTATAATTCACCCCTCCACTTT
clone_size: NA; j_call: TRBJ1-2; d_call: NA; v_call: TRBV5-5; cdr3_aa: CASSLEWAGGYTF; cdr3_nt: TGTGCCAGTAGCTTGGAGTGGGCTGGGGGCTACACCTTC
clone_size: NA; j_call: TRBJ2-1; d_call: NA; v_call: TRBV30; cdr3_aa: CAWNKLDEQFF; cdr3_nt: TGTGCCTGGAATAAACTAGATGAGCAGTTCTTC
clone_size: NA; j_call: TRBJ2-3; d_call: TRBD1; v_call: TRBV2; cdr3_aa: CASSLGQGRYNF; cdr3_nt: TGTGCCAGCAGTCTTGGACAGGGACGGTATAATTTT
clone_size: NA; j_call: TRBJ2-1; d_call: TRBD1; v_call: TRBV11-2; cdr3_aa: CASSLGGSGQGWNEQFF; cdr3_nt: TGTGCCAGCAGCTTAGGGGGTTCCGGACAGGGGTGGAATGAGCAGTTCTTC
clone_size: NA; j_call: TRBJ2-2; d_call: NA; v_call: TRBV4-1; cdr3_aa: CASSHRSGDTGELFF; cdr3_nt: TGCGCCAGCAGCCATCGTAGCGGAGACACCGGGGAGCTGTTTTTT
clone_size: NA; j_call: TRBJ1-2; d_call: TRBD1; v_call: TRBV6-4; cdr3_aa: CASSPRQGAHYGYTF; cdr3_nt: TGTGCCAGCAGTCCCCGTCAGGGGGCCCACTATGGCTACACCTTC
clone_size: NA; j_call: TRBJ1-4; d_call: NA; v_call: TRBV29-1; cdr3_aa: CSVEGTSSEKLFF; cdr3_nt: TGCAGCGTTGAGGGGACTTCCTCGGAAAAACTGTTTTTT
clone_size: NA; j_call: TRBJ2-1; d_call: NA; v_call: TRBV9; cdr3_aa: CASSVEQGSYNEQFF; cdr3_nt: TGTGCCAGCAGCGTAGAACAGGGATCCTACAATGAGCAGTTCTTC
clone_size: NA; j_call: TRBJ2-5; d_call: NA; v_call: TRBV29-1; cdr3_aa: CSAMARGETQYF; cdr3_nt: TGCAGCGCCATGGCCCGAGGGGAGACCCAGTACTTC
clone_size: NA; j_call: TRBJ1-6; d_call: NA; v_call: TRBV15; cdr3_aa: CATSKGDNSPLHF; cdr3_nt: TGTGCCACCAGCAAAGGGGATAATTCACCCCTCCACTTT
clone_size: once; j_call: TRBJ2-2; d_call: TRBD2; v_call: TRBV24-1; cdr3_aa: CATSDPRTSGSNTGELFF; cdr3_nt: TGTGCCACCAGTGACCCCCGGACTAGCGGGTCGAACACCGGGGAGCTGTTTTTT
clone_size: few; j_call: TRBJ2-7; d_call: TRBD1; v_call: TRBV5-1; cdr3_aa: CASSRDSFYEQYF; cdr3_nt: TGCGCCAGCAGCCGGGACAGCTTCTACGAGCAGTACTTC
clone_size: NA; j_call: TRBJ2-1; d_call: NA; v_call: TRBV7-9; cdr3_aa: CASSTEGRLLYNEQFF; cdr3_nt: TGTGCCAGCAGCACAGAGGGGAGGTTACTCTACAATGAGCAGTTCTTC
clone_size: NA; j_call: TRBJ1-6; d_call: NA; v_call: TRBV11-2; cdr3_aa: CASSFTWGDNSPLHF; cdr3_nt: TGTGCCAGCAGCTTCACCTGGGGGGATAATTCACCCCTCCACTTT
clone_size: NA; j_call: TRBJ1-2; d_call: TRBD1; v_call: TRBV18; cdr3_aa: CASSLSWTGTNYGYTF; cdr3_nt: TGTGCCAGCTCACTTTCTTGGACAGGAACTAACTATGGCTACACCTTC
clone_size: NA; j_call: TRBJ1-5; d_call: TRBD1; v_call: TRBV19; cdr3_aa: CASWDRGLQPQHF; cdr3_nt: TGTGCCAGCTGGGACAGGGGGCTTCAGCCCCAGCATTTT
clone_size: few; j_call: TRBJ1-1; d_call: NA; v_call: TRBV5-1; cdr3_aa: CASSTPGGTEAFF; cdr3_nt: TGCGCCAGCAGCACCCCGGGGGGCACTGAAGCTTTCTTT
clone_size: NA; j_call: TRBJ1-4; d_call: NA; v_call: TRBV27; cdr3_aa: CASRANTRATNEKLFF; cdr3_nt: TGTGCCAGCAGAGCAAACACCCGGGCAACTAATGAAAAACTGTTTTTT
clone_size: NA; j_call: TRBJ1-1; d_call: TRBD1; v_call: TRBV28; cdr3_aa: CASSTGGTGAMNTEAFF; cdr3_nt: TGTGCCAGCAGCACAGGGGGGACAGGGGCCATGAACACTGAAGCTTTCTTT
clone_size: NA; j_call: TRBJ2-7; d_call: TRBD2; v_call: TRBV6-5; cdr3_aa: CASRKKAGGLYEQYF; cdr3_nt: TGTGCCAGCAGGAAAAAAGCGGGAGGGCTCTACGAGCAGTACTTC
clone_size: NA; j_call: TRBJ2-1; d_call: TRBD2; v_call: TRBV10-2; cdr3_aa: CASSGERDSYNEQFF; cdr3_nt: TGCGCCAGCAGTGGAGAGCGGGACTCCTACAATGAGCAGTTCTTC
clone_size: once; j_call: TRBJ2-1; d_call: TRBD2; v_call: TRBV27; cdr3_aa: CASSPLLAGAAYNEQFF; cdr3_nt: TGTGCCAGCAGTCCACTCTTGGCGGGAGCGGCCTACAATGAGCAGTTCTTC
clone_size: NA; j_call: TRBJ2-1; d_call: TRBD1; v_call: TRBV6-1; cdr3_aa: CASSDRQGTEQFF; cdr3_nt: TGTGCCAGCAGTGACCGACAGGGGACTGAGCAGTTCTTC
clone_size: NA; j_call: TRBJ2-1; d_call: TRBD2; v_call: TRBV28; cdr3_aa: CASRPSRTSGMQFF; cdr3_nt: TGTGCCAGCAGACCTTCCAGGACTAGCGGGATGCAGTTCTTC
clone_size: NA; j_call: TRBJ1-5; d_call: NA; v_call: TRBV27; cdr3_aa: CASRGTSNQPQHF; cdr3_nt: TGTGCCAGCAGGGGGACAAGCAATCAGCCCCAGCATTTT
clone_size: NA; j_call: TRBJ2-1; d_call: TRBD2; v_call: TRBV6-2/TRBV6-3; cdr3_aa: CASSLAGGIDEQFF; cdr3_nt: TGTGCCAGCAGTTTAGCGGGAGGTATCGATGAGCAGTTCTTC
clone_size: NA; j_call: TRBJ1-3; d_call: NA; v_call: TRBV15; cdr3_aa: CATRGISGNTIYF; cdr3_nt: TGTGCCACACGAGGGATCTCTGGAAACACCATATATTTT
clone_size: NA; j_call: TRBJ2-1; d_call: NA; v_call: TRBV20-1; cdr3_aa: CSARPGVEQFF; cdr3_nt: TGCAGTGCTAGGCCGGGAGTCGAGCAGTTCTTC
clone_size: NA; j_call: TRBJ2-3; d_call: NA; v_call: TRBV18; cdr3_aa: CASSPGRGVTDTQYF; cdr3_nt: TGTGCCAGCTCACCTGGACGGGGAGTCACAGATACGCAGTATTTT
clone_size: NA; j_call: TRBJ2-7; d_call: TRBD1; v_call: TRBV28; cdr3_aa: CASSLWGQGWDEQYF; cdr3_nt: TGTGCCAGCAGTTTATGGGGACAGGGCTGGGACGAGCAGTACTTC
clone_size: few; j_call: TRBJ2-3; d_call: NA; v_call: TRBV28; cdr3_aa: CASSLTGTSTDTQYF; cdr3_nt: TGTGCCAGCAGTTTAACCGGGACTAGCACAGATACGCAGTATTTT
clone_size: NA; j_call: TRBJ2-1; d_call: TRBD1; v_call: TRBV11-2; cdr3_aa: CASSRQGNSNEQFF; cdr3_nt: TGTGCCAGCAGCCGACAGGGTAATTCGAATGAGCAGTTCTTC
clone_size: NA; j_call: TRBJ2-7; d_call: TRBD2; v_call: TRBV27; cdr3_aa: CASSLVGLAESSYEQYF; cdr3_nt: TGTGCCAGCAGCTTAGTAGGACTAGCGGAAAGCTCCTACGAGCAGTACTTC
clone_size: NA; j_call: TRBJ2-3; d_call: NA; v_call: TRBV24-1; cdr3_aa: CATSDPGGTDTQYF; cdr3_nt: TGTGCCACCAGTGATCCAGGGGGCACAGATACGCAGTATTTT
clone_size: NA; j_call: TRBJ1-2; d_call: NA; v_call: TRBV7-2; cdr3_aa: CASSLEYSSYGYTF; cdr3_nt: TGTGCCAGCAGCTTAGAGTACAGTTCCTATGGCTACACCTTC
clone_size: NA; j_call: TRBJ2-7; d_call: NA; v_call: TRBV6-6; cdr3_aa: CASSYADTSSYEQYF; cdr3_nt: TGTGCCAGCAGTTACGCGGACACCAGCTCCTACGAGCAGTACTTC